A selection of T cell receptor beta chains follows, all from one sample in a study of blood T cell repertoires in COVID-19. The protocol was immunoSEQ multiplex PCR, while the TCRdb copy is restricted to in-frame clones and leaves out a portion. The table includes 180,000 or so clones, 86% detected once. Source material: PBMCs or T cells enriched from blood (not recorded which). The receptors were sampled from a man in his forties with acute COVID-19. Each CDR3 is given with its conserved first and last residue. The order of the fields is D gene, CDR3 length, clone size, V gene, J gene, CDR3 protein, CDR3 DNA. The D gene is left open where the match is weak. Size values are once, few and many counts, or a class for expanded clones, and some rows have none.

D: .
length: 16
size: .
V: TRBV21-1
J: TRBJ2-1
CDR3: CASTPGTSGRDNEQFF
DNA: TGTGCCAGCACTCCCGGGACTAGCGGGAGGGACAATGAGCAGTTCTTC

D: .
length: 14
size: .
V: TRBV7-2
J: TRBJ2-5
CDR3: CASSLRQDQETQYF
DNA: TGTGCCAGCAGCCTTCGACAGGATCAAGAGACCCAGTACTTC

D: .
length: 11
size: .
V: TRBV20-1
J: TRBJ1-2
CDR3: CSVPGQNGYTF
DNA: TGCAGTGTCCCTGGGCAGAATGGCTACACCTTC

D: .
length: 15
size: once
V: TRBV9
J: TRBJ2-3
CDR3: CASSGMNRLSDTQYF
DNA: TGTGCCAGCAGCGGAATGAACAGGTTATCAGATACGCAGTATTTT

D: .
length: 12
size: .
V: TRBV4-1
J: TRBJ1-1
CDR3: CASSQGGSEAFF
DNA: TGCGCCAGCAGCCAAGGAGGGAGTGAAGCTTTCTTT

D: TRBD1
length: 12
size: .
V: TRBV6-6
J: TRBJ1-2
CDR3: CASSTGAHGYTF
DNA: TGTGCCAGCAGCACAGGGGCCCATGGCTACACCTTC

D: .
length: 12
size: .
V: TRBV30
J: TRBJ2-7
CDR3: CAWSEGRSEQYF
DNA: TGTGCCTGGAGCGAAGGGAGGTCGGAGCAGTACTTC

D: TRBD2
length: 15
size: few
V: TRBV9
J: TRBJ2-5
CDR3: CASSVGGPGGKTQYF
DNA: TGTGCCAGCAGCGTAGGAGGGCCGGGGGGAAAGACCCAGTACTTC

D: TRBD1
length: 13
size: .
V: TRBV15
J: TRBJ2-7
CDR3: CATSYGQDYEQYF
DNA: TGTGCCACCAGCTATGGACAGGACTACGAGCAGTACTTC

D: TRBD2
length: 14
size: .
V: TRBV7-9
J: TRBJ2-7
CDR3: CASSRSGRQYEQYF
DNA: TGTGCCAGCAGCCGGAGCGGGAGACAATACGAGCAGTACTTC

D: .
length: 17
size: .
V: TRBV23-1
J: TRBJ2-7
CDR3: CASSQFRSRPVTSEQYF
DNA: TGCGCCAGCAGTCAATTCAGATCGAGGCCGGTGACGTCCGAGCAGTACTTC

D: TRBD2
length: 14
size: .
V: TRBV28
J: TRBJ2-3
CDR3: CASTMTSDPDTQYF
DNA: TGTGCCAGCACCATGACTAGCGACCCAGATACGCAGTATTTT

D: TRBD2
length: 15
size: .
V: TRBV6-5
J: TRBJ2-7
CDR3: CASSYGASGHYEQYF
DNA: TGTGCCAGCAGTTACGGGGCTAGCGGACATTACGAGCAGTACTTC

D: .
length: 15
size: .
V: TRBV9
J: TRBJ2-5
CDR3: CASSPPSRGGETQYF
DNA: TGTGCCAGCAGCCCCCCCAGTAGAGGTGGAGAGACCCAGTACTTC

D: .
length: 16
size: .
V: TRBV6-1
J: TRBJ1-5
CDR3: CASSENPRGSNQPQHF
DNA: TGTGCCAGCAGTGAAAATCCCAGGGGAAGCAATCAGCCCCAGCATTTT

D: TRBD2
length: 16
size: .
V: TRBV15
J: TRBJ2-1
CDR3: CATSRDKGLAINEQFF
DNA: TGTGCCACCAGCAGAGATAAAGGACTAGCTATAAATGAGCAGTTCTTC

D: .
length: 13
size: .
V: TRBV5-1
J: TRBJ2-7
CDR3: CASSYFEVSEQYF
DNA: TGCGCCAGCAGCTATTTTGAGGTTTCCGAGCAGTACTTC

D: .
length: 14
size: once
V: TRBV19
J: TRBJ1-2
CDR3: CASSIGTANYGYTF
DNA: TGTGCCAGTAGTATAGGGACAGCTAACTATGGCTACACCTTC

D: .
length: 14
size: .
V: TRBV9
J: TRBJ2-1
CDR3: CASSDKPTGGEQFF
DNA: TGTGCCAGCAGCGACAAGCCGACAGGTGGTGAGCAGTTCTTC

D: TRBD2
length: 12
size: .
V: TRBV27
J: TRBJ2-5
CDR3: CASSAGVETQYF
DNA: TGTGCCAGCAGTGCGGGGGTAGAGACCCAGTACTTC

D: TRBD1
length: 15
size: .
V: TRBV19
J: TRBJ1-2
CDR3: CASSKWGQSTYGYTF
DNA: TGTGCCAGTAGTAAGTGGGGACAGAGCACCTATGGCTACACCTTC

D: .
length: 15
size: .
V: TRBV2
J: TRBJ1-4
CDR3: CASIPGMGTNEKLFF
DNA: TGTGCCAGCATACCAGGGATGGGAACTAATGAAAAACTGTTTTTT

D: .
length: 14
size: .
V: TRBV7-8
J: TRBJ1-2
CDR3: CASSLQGPPHGYTF
DNA: TGTGCCAGCAGCTTACAGGGGCCCCCCCATGGCTACACCTTC

D: .
length: 13
size: .
V: TRBV6-5
J: TRBJ1-2
CDR3: CASLLPSPRGYTF
DNA: TGTGCCAGTCTTCTCCCTTCCCCGCGAGGCTACACCTTC

D: .
length: 12
size: .
V: TRBV28
J: TRBJ1-2
CDR3: CASSSGGYGYTF
DNA: TGTGCCAGCAGTTCTGGCGGCTATGGCTACACCTTC

D: .
length: 15
size: .
V: TRBV6-2/TRBV6-3
J: TRBJ2-5
CDR3: CASSLQGQRGETQYF
DNA: TGTGCCAGCAGCCTACAGGGTCAGCGGGGAGAGACCCAGTACTTC

D: TRBD1
length: 15
size: .
V: TRBV5-6
J: TRBJ2-7
CDR3: CASSLFGTGSYEQYF
DNA: TGTGCCAGCAGCCTTTTCGGGACAGGTTCCTACGAGCAGTACTTC

D: .
length: 14
size: once
V: TRBV5-1
J: TRBJ2-7
CDR3: CASSLVGLNYEQYF
DNA: TGCGCCAGCAGCTTGGTGGGACTCAACTACGAGCAGTACTTC

D: .
length: 15
size: .
V: TRBV14
J: TRBJ2-1
CDR3: CASSHGRTGDLWQFF
DNA: TGTGCCAGCAGCCATGGAAGAACCGGAGACCTTTGGCAGTTCTTC

D: .
length: 13
size: .
V: TRBV28
J: TRBJ2-1
CDR3: CASSLGRRNEQFF
DNA: TGTGCCAGCAGTTTGGGGCGGAGAAATGAGCAGTTCTTC

D: .
length: 14
size: .
V: TRBV6-5
J: TRBJ2-5
CDR3: CASSLGRGQETQYF
DNA: TGTGCCAGCAGTTTAGGCAGGGGCCAAGAGACCCAGTACTTC

D: TRBD2
length: 14
size: .
V: TRBV7-3
J: TRBJ2-5
CDR3: CASSLNPGGQDQYF
DNA: TGTGCCAGCAGCTTAAATCCGGGAGGCCAAGACCAGTACTTC